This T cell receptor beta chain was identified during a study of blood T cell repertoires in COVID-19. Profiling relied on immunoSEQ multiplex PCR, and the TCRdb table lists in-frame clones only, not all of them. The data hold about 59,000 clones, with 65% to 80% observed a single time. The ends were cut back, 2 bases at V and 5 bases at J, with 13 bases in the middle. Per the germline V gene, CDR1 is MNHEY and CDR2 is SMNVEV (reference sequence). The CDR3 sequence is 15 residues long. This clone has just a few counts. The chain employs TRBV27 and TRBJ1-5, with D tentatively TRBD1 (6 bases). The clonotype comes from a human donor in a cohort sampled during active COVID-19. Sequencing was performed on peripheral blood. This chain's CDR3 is CASSLTPGGDQPQHF. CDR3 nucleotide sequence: TGTGCCAGCAGTTTAACCCCGGGGGGCGATCAGCCCCAGCATTTT.